Below, 5 T cell receptor beta chains from the same sample are listed, as sequenced in a study of T cells after posttransplantation cyclophosphamide. Produced via immunoSEQ multiplex PCR; TCRdb's table is partial and in-frame only. Singletons are absent from the sample, which has 44,000 or so clones. The sample taken for sequencing was PBMCs. All receptors derive from a man aged 40-55 years in good health, CMV-negative, and a related stem cell transplant donor.

This clone was observed many times. The chain joins TRBV4-2 to TRBJ2-2, with 9 bases lining up with TRBD2. Germline lookup yields CDR1 LGHNA and CDR2 YNFKEQ. The V segment lost 6 bases and the J segment 4 bases; nucleotides outside the gene matches: 6. The CDR3 has 15 amino acids. CDR3 protein: CASRYGTSRTGELFF. The CDR3 coding sequence is TGTGCCAGCAGGTATGGGACTAGCCGCACCGGGGAGCTGTTTTTT.

This clone has a count of ten or more. V and J are TRBV9 and TRBJ2-1, with 7 positions matching TRBD2. This CDR3 comprises 16 residues. CDR1 and CDR2 (germline): SGDLS, YYNGEE. J lost 2 bases, V lost 1 base, and 6 bases had no gene match. In DNA, the CDR3 is TGTGCCAGCAGCGTACTGGCGGGAGTTACCTACAATGAGCAGTTCTTC. As protein: CASSVLAGVTYNEQFF.

This clone showed up just a few times. This sequence joins TRBV6-1 and TRBJ2-5, with D possibly matching TRBD2 (6 bases). With 11 bases removed from V and 4 bases from J, the gap between germline ends came to 23 bases. The CDR3 extends over 15 amino acids. Per germline, CDR1 MNHNS and CDR2 SASEGT. The CDR3 loop reads CASRSGASVGETQYF. The CDR3 DNA follows: TGTGCCTCCCGGAGCGGTGCTAGCGTGGGAGAGACCCAGTACTTC.

This clone came up many times. The chain recombines TRBV21-1 with TRBJ1-3; TRBD1 is taken as the D call from the table, unchecked against the DNA. TRBV21-1 is a pseudogene locus. This CDR3 is 16 amino acids long. The CDR3 DNA is TGTGCCAGCAGCAATTATGCAGGGAAGACTGGAAACACCATATATTTT. This translates into CASSNYAGKTGNTIYF.

This clone was recorded many times. A much larger clone differs by one base, so this may be a read error. The sample contains more than one DNA sequence encoding this CDR3. The rearrangement uses TRBV28 and TRBJ2-1; 7 bases are a match to TRBD2. Germline V CDR1 and CDR2: MDHEN, SYDVKM. The CDR3 has 14 amino acids. The CDR3 sequence is CASYSSGFNNEQFF. For the CDR3, the DNA is TGCGCCAGTTACTCTAGCGGATTTAACAATGAGCAGTTCTTC.